The present entry profiles one T cell receptor beta chain with its context. Antigen specificity is unknown. Clones were read by immunoSEQ multiplex PCR, and TCRdb kept only the in-frame ones, dropping some. The table shows 2 million to 2.5 million clones, with 93% occurring only once. The data belong to a study of shared clonotypes between healthy human individuals. This CDR3 has 12 amino acids. Trimming shortened V by 2 bases and J by 11 bases, and 12 bases separated the two germline ends. CDR1 is MDHEN, CDR2 SYDVKM, per germline. The study's findings and limits: Sampling was confined to blood; repertoires within tissues likely differ. Generally, naive subsets (rather than memory subsets) showed larger estimated richness. In having few donors, the study represented limited genetic and exposure-history diversity.

Input material: naive CD4+ T cells from PBMCs. This sample's subset: CD45RA+ positively selected. This chain links TRBV28 with TRBJ1-1; D unresolved. The clonotype was recovered from a man aged 18 to 30 in good health. Some clones in this sample may be carry-over from other donors' samples. CDR3 loop: CASSLVKTDAFF. The CDR3 DNA reads TGTGCCAGCAGTTTAGTGAAGACGGATGCTTTCTTT.